The 5 T cell receptor beta chains reported below all come from one sample, sequenced in a study of shared clonotypes between healthy human individuals. Method: immunoSEQ multiplex PCR; TCRdb's copy keeps in-frame clones and lacks some. Found here are roughly 2 million clones, 95% of them singletons; the top ten hold around 0.13%. Sequences were obtained from naive CD4+ T cells sorted from blood. Subset here: CD45RA+ positively selected. The source of these receptors is a man in his late teens or twenties in good health.

The gene calls are TRBV11-2 and TRBJ1-4, with D maybe TRBD1 (5 bases). This CDR3 is built from 13 residues. CDR1 and CDR2 from the germline V gene are SGHAT and FQNNGV. The ends were cut back, 6 bases at V and 3 bases at J, with 8 bases in the middle. The DNA of the CDR3 is TGTGCCAGCAGACAGGCAGCTAATGAAAAACTGTTTTTT. Its translation: CASRQAANEKLFF.

The chain combines TRBV2 with TRBJ2-3, with 10 bases identical to TRBD2. The CDR3 spans 16 residues. Germline V lookup: CDR1 SNHLY, CDR2 FYNNEI. The V segment lost 2 bases and the J segment 1 base; nucleotides outside the gene matches: 3. CDR3 sequence (DNA): TGTGCCAGCAGTGAAAAGCGGGGGGGTGGCACAGATACGCAGTATTTT. Protein product: CASSEKRGGGTDTQYF.

This sequence joins TRBV30 and TRBJ2-5, with D hard to call. Trimming cost V 0 bases and J 7 bases, with 9 bases left between them. This CDR3 comprises 12 residues. Germline-derived CDR1 and CDR2 are GTSNPN and SVGIG (reference sequence). As DNA, the CDR3 is TGTGCCTGGAGTGTTCTTTCCGGGACCCAGTACTTC. This sequence encodes CAWSVLSGTQYF.

This clone was picked up one time. The V and J genes are TRBV5-1 and TRBJ1-1, with 7 nucleotides matching TRBD1. The CDR3 is made up of 13 amino acids. Germline-derived CDR1 and CDR2 are SGHRS and YFSETQ. J was trimmed by 6 bases and V by 0 bases; bases with no gene match: 2. CDR3 in amino acids: CASSLVGQPEAFF. As DNA, the CDR3 is TGCGCCAGCAGCTTGGTGGGACAGCCTGAAGCTTTCTTT.

The chain combines TRBV4-3 with TRBJ2-7, with 9 bases that match TRBD1. The CDR3 has 13 residues. From germline, CDR1 is LGHNA and CDR2 YSLEER. CDR3 in amino acids: CGGLQGARNEQYF. As DNA, the CDR3 is TGCGGGGGGCTACAGGGGGCGCGAAACGAGCAGTACTTC.